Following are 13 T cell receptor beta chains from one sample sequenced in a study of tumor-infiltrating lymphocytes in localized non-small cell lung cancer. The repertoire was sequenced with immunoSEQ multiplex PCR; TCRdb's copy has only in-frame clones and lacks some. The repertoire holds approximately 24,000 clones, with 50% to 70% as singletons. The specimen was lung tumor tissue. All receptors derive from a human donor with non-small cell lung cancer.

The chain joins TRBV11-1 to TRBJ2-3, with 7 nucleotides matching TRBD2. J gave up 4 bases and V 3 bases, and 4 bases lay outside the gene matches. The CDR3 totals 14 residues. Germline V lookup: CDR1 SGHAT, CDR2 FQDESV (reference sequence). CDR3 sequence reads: CASSFRGGPDTQYF. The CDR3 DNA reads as TGTGCCAGCAGCTTTCGGGGAGGGCCAGATACGCAGTATTTT.

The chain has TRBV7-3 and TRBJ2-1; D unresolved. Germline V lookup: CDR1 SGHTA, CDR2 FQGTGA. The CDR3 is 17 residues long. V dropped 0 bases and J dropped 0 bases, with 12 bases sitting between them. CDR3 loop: CASSLTGTTYSYNEQFF. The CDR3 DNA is TGTGCCAGCAGCTTAACAGGCACGACCTACTCCTACAATGAGCAGTTCTTC.

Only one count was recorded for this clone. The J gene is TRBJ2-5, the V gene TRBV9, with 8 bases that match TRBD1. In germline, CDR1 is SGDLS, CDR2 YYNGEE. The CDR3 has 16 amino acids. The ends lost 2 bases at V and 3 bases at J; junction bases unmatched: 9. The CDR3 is CASSVLGQGPEETQYF. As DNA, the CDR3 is TGTGCCAGCAGCGTTCTTGGACAGGGCCCAGAAGAGACCCAGTACTTC.

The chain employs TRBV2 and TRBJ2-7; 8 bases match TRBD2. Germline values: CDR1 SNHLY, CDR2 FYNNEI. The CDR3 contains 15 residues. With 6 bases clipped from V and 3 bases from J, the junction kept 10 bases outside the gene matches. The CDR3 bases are TGTGCCAGCAGAACTAGCCCGGGAGGGTACTACGAGCAGTACTTC. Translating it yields CASRTSPGGYYEQYF.

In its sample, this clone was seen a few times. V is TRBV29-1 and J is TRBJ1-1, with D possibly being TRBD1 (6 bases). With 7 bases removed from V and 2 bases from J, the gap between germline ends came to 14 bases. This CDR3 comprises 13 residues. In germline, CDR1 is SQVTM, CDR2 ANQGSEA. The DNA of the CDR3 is TGCAGCGGGGGGCTTTGGGGAAACACTGAAGCTTTCTTT. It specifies CSGGLWGNTEAFF.

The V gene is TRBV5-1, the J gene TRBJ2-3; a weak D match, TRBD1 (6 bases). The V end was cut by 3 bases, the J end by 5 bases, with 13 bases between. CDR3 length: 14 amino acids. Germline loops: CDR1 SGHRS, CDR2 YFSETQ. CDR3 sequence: CASSSTGLGDTQYF. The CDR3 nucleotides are TGCGCCAGCAGCTCGACAGGATTGGGAGATACGCAGTATTTT.

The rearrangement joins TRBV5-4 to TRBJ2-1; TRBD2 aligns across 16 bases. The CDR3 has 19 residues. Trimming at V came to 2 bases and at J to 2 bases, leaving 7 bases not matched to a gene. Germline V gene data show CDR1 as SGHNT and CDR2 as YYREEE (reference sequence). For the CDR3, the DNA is TGTGCCAGCAGCTTCTCGGGACTAGCGGGAGGGCGGGCCTACAATGAGCAGTTCTTC. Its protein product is CASSFSGLAGGRAYNEQFF.

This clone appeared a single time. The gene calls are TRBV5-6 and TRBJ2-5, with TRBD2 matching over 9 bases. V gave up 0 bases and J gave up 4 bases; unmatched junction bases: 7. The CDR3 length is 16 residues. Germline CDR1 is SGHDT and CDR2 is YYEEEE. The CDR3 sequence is CASSLAGLAGRETQYF. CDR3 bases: TGTGCCAGCAGCTTGGCCGGCCTAGCGGGGAGAGAGACCCAGTACTTC.

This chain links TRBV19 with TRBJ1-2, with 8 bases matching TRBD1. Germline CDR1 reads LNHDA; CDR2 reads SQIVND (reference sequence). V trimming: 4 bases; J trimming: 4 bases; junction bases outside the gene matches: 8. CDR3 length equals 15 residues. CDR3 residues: CASSTADRDFYGYTF. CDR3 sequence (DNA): TGTGCCAGTAGTACCGCGGACAGGGACTTCTATGGCTACACCTTC.

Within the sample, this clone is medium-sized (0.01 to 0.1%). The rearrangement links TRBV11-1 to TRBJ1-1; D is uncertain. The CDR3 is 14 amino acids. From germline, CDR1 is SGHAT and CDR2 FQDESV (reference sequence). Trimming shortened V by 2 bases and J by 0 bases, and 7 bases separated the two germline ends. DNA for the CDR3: TGTGCCAGCAGCTTACACAGCATGAACACTGAAGCTTTCTTT. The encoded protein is CASSLHSMNTEAFF.

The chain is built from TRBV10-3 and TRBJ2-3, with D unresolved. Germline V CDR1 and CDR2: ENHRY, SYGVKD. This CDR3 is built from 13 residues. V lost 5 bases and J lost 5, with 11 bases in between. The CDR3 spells CAISSGQGDTQYF. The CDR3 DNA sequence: TGTGCCATCAGTTCCGGCCAAGGAGATACGCAGTATTTT.

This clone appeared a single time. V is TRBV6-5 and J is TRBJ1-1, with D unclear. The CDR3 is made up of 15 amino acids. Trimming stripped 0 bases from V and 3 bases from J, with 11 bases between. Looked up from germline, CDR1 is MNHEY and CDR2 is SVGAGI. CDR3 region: CASSYSAMLDTEAFF. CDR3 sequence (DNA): TGTGCCAGCAGTTACTCCGCTATGTTGGACACTGAAGCTTTCTTT.

The CDR3 protein is CASGQTTRIAYEQYF. The CDR3 DNA sequence: TGTGCCAGCGGCCAGACGACAAGAATAGCCTACGAGCAGTACTTC. The genes are TRBV6-1 and TRBJ2-7; D call uncertain. With 8 bases removed from V and 2 bases from J, the gap between germline ends came to 19 bases. CDR3 length equals 15 residues. Germline V lookup: CDR1 MNHNS, CDR2 SASEGT.